These 31 T cell receptor beta chains were all obtained from the same sample, sequenced in a study of identical twins. TCRdb processed the 5' RACE reads anew with MiXCR; each CDR3 protein has one entry. The sample lists over 200,000 distinct CDR3 sequences; less than 9.5% were seen once. Input material: memory (CD45RO+) T cells sorted from blood. Receptors were obtained from a woman between 18 and 29 years old in good health.

There are many counts of this clonotype. The V call is TRBV20-1, the J call TRBJ2-7; the match to TRBD1 covers 9 bases. Germline V gene data show CDR1 as DFQATT and CDR2 as SNEGSKA (reference sequence). With V trimmed by 5 bases and J by 5 bases, 10 bases remained unmatched. The CDR3 has 14 amino acids. CDR3 loop: CSAGTGLSEDEQYF. In DNA, the CDR3 is TGCAGTGCTGGGACAGGGCTTTCGGAGGACGAGCAGTACTTC.

A few counts support this clonotype. The chain recombines TRBV6-2 or TRBV6-3 with TRBJ2-2; a weak D match, TRBD2 (5 bases). CDR1 is MNHEY and CDR2 is SVGEGT in the germline V gene. The CDR3 totals 15 residues. Trimming removed 5 bases from V and 3 bases from J, with 13 bases in between. The CDR3 DNA follows: TGTGCCAGCAGTGATTACGAGGGATACACCGGGGAGCTGTTTTTT. This gives the protein CASSDYEGYTGELFF.

This clonotype showed up just a few times. The CDR3 reads CASSRSGRAAGANVLTF. The CDR3 bases are TGTGCCAGCAGCCGTAGCGGGAGGGCCGCTGGGGCCAACGTCCTGACTTTC. The gene calls are TRBV7-2 and TRBJ2-6; 11 bases are a match to TRBD2. V was pared by 5 bases and J by 2 bases, with 5 bases of the junction left unmatched. Germline V gives CDR1 SGHTA, CDR2 FQGNSA. CDR3 size: 17 residues.

This clonotype was observed a handful of times. V gene TRBV12-3 or TRBV12-4 combines with J gene TRBJ1-6; 8 nucleotides align to TRBD1. CDR3 length: 17 amino acids. The junction had 15 bases not matched to a gene; V was cut back by 4 bases and J by 10 bases. In nucleotides, the CDR3 is TGTGCCAGCAGTTCTGGTCCGGGGACAGGTGGAGGCTCACCCCTCCACTTT. The encoded protein is CASSSGPGTGGGSPLHF.

This clonotype was detected ten times or more. CDR3 coding DNA: TGTGCCATCAGTCGGGTGTTAGCGGACACTGAAGCTTTCTTT. It codes for CAISRVLADTEAFF. V is TRBV10-3 and J is TRBJ1-1, with D unclear. The CDR3 spans 14 residues. Germline lookup yields CDR1 ENHRY and CDR2 SYGVKD. The V end lost 5 bases, the J end lost 3 bases, and 13 bases lay between the germline ends.

The gene calls are TRBV30 and TRBJ1-2; possibly TRBD1 for D (6 bases). CDR3 length: 13 residues. The V end was cut by 4 bases, the J end by 3 bases, with 12 bases between. Germline CDR1 reads GTSNPN; CDR2 reads SVGIG (reference sequence). DNA for the CDR3: TGTGCCTGGACTTATCAGGGGTACTATGGCTACACCTTC. As protein: CAWTYQGYYGYTF.

The chain employs TRBV20-1 and TRBJ2-6; D is uncertain. V lost 6 bases to trimming and J lost 0 bases, with 6 bases between them. Germline V gene sequence: CDR1 DFQATT, CDR2 SNEGSKA (reference sequence). The CDR3 consists of 13 residues. As DNA, the CDR3 is TGCAGTGCGGTGAGCTCTGGGGCCAACGTCCTGACTTTC. As protein: CSAVSSGANVLTF.

This clonotype was picked up a small number of times. The rearrangement links TRBV7-3 to TRBJ1-2, with D unresolved. V dropped 0 bases and J dropped 8 bases, with 10 bases sitting between them. The germline V gene encodes CDR1 SGHTA and CDR2 FQGTGA. The CDR3 is 13 residues long. CDR3 bases: TGTGCCAGCAGCTTAACTGGTCTTGCGGGCTACACCTTC. Protein: CASSLTGLAGYTF.

The chain combines TRBV10-3 with TRBJ1-5; 7 positions agree with TRBD1. CDR3 length: 16 amino acids. CDR1 is ENHRY and CDR2 is SYGVKD in the germline V gene. The V and J ends lost 1 base and 2 bases, in that order; junction bases with no gene match: 5. CDR3 residues: CAISELQGRGNQPQHF. For the CDR3, the DNA is TGTGCCATCAGTGAGTTACAGGGGAGGGGCAATCAGCCCCAGCATTTT.

In this sample, this clonotype turned up a few times. The chain links TRBV7-9 to TRBJ1-1; a possible D gene is TRBD1 (6 bases). Germline V gene data show CDR1 as SEHNR and CDR2 as FQNEAQ (reference sequence). CDR3 length: 12 amino acids. The V gene lost 5 bases and the J gene lost 5 bases, with 9 bases spanning the gap. The CDR3: CASSIDRTEAFF. CDR3 sequence (DNA): TGTGCCAGCAGCATAGACAGGACTGAAGCTTTCTTT.

This chain connects TRBV29-1 to TRBJ2-3, with TRBD2 identical over 7 bases. Germline trimming cut 8 bases from V and 5 bases from J; bases unmatched to any gene: 16. In germline, CDR1 is SQVTM, CDR2 ANQGSEA. The CDR3 sequence is 15 residues long. Here the CDR3 DNA reads TGCAGCTCAAGAAGCTGGGCCTCGGGGGGAGATACGCAGTATTTT. Translated: CSSRSWASGGDTQYF.

In this sample, this clonotype turned up a few times. The chain uses TRBV20-1 and TRBJ2-5; D gene ambiguous. In germline, CDR1 is DFQATT, CDR2 SNEGSKA (reference sequence). The CDR3 has 13 amino acids. Trimming took 1 base from V and 4 from J, leaving 10 bases between them. The CDR3 spells CSARGLGIETQYF. For the CDR3, the DNA is TGCAGTGCTAGAGGCCTAGGCATAGAGACCCAGTACTTC.

CDR3 DNA sequence: TGCAGTGCTAGAGGGACTAGCGGGGGTTTAGGAGAGACCCAGTACTTC. Amino acid sequence: CSARGTSGGLGETQYF. The V gene is TRBV20-1, the J gene TRBJ2-5; the match to TRBD2 covers 13 bases. V shed 1 base, J shed 4 bases, and the junction held 6 bases outside the gene matches. Germline CDR1 DFQATT, CDR2 SNEGSKA (reference sequence). The CDR3 runs to 16 residues.

The genes are TRBV20-1 and TRBJ2-3; D might be TRBD2 (5 bases). The CDR3 is 16 residues long. Germline CDR1 reads DFQATT; CDR2 reads SNEGSKA (reference sequence). Trimming pared 2 bases from V and 4 bases from J, leaving 19 bases between. DNA of the CDR3: TGCAGTGCTAGATCCCCCGGGGAAGGAGGAGCAGATACGCAGTATTTT. It codes for CSARSPGEGGADTQYF.

This clonotype was found many times. Here the CDR3 reads CASSFGVWSMETQYF. CDR3 DNA sequence: TGTGCCAGCAGTTTTGGGGTATGGTCCATGGAAACCCAGTACTTC. The rearrangement links TRBV12-3 or TRBV12-4 to TRBJ2-5, with no clear D. V was shortened by 3 bases and J by 8 bases, with 19 bases between the two germline ends. The CDR3 spans 15 residues.

This clonotype was detected only a few times. This chain joins TRBV30 and TRBJ2-7; D gene uncertain. Looked up from germline, CDR1 is GTSNPN and CDR2 is SVGIG (reference sequence). The V end lost 0 bases, the J end lost 0 bases, and 6 bases lay between the germline ends. This CDR3 region has 13 residues. CDR3 nucleotides: TGTGCCTGGAGTGTTGGCAGCTCCTACGAGCAGTACTTC. Its protein is CAWSVGSSYEQYF.

This chain links TRBV10-3 with TRBJ1-5; D is ambiguous. The CDR3 is made up of 15 amino acids. CDR1 and CDR2 (germline): ENHRY, SYGVKD. V dropped 0 bases and J dropped 0 bases, with 6 bases sitting between them. The CDR3 loop is CAISESGNSNQPQHF. The CDR3, as DNA: TGTGCCATCAGTGAGTCAGGGAATAGCAATCAGCCCCAGCATTTT.

The rearrangement links TRBV6-2 or TRBV6-3 to TRBJ2-3; 12 bases agree with TRBD2. The CDR3 is made up of 17 amino acids. CDR1 MNHEY and CDR2 SVGEGT come from the germline V gene. Unmatched junction bases numbered 7, after V lost 2 bases and J lost 4 bases. The CDR3 spells CASSYPRLAGDPDTQYF. In nucleotides, the CDR3 is TGTGCCAGCAGTTACCCTAGACTAGCGGGGGACCCAGATACGCAGTATTTT.

The V and J genes are TRBV11-1 and TRBJ1-1; a possible D gene is TRBD1 (6 bases). V was clipped by 5 bases and J by 4 bases, with 11 bases between them. Per the germline V gene, CDR1 is SGHAT and CDR2 is FQDESV (reference sequence). The CDR3 extends over 13 amino acids. CDR3 region: CASSERGGTEAFF. The CDR3 nucleotides read TGTGCCAGCAGCGAGAGAGGGGGCACTGAAGCTTTCTTT.

This chain connects TRBV5-1 to TRBJ2-6; D gene unclear. Germline assignment: CDR1 SGHRS and CDR2 YFSETQ. This CDR3 is 15 amino acids long. Between the trimmed V and J ends, which lost 0 bases and 0 bases, there was a span of 4 bases. The CDR3 bases are TGCGCCAGCAGCTTGGATCCCTCTGGGGCCAACGTCCTGACTTTC. Protein sequence: CASSLDPSGANVLTF.

The V gene is TRBV20-1, the J gene TRBJ2-5; D gene uncertain. This CDR3 region has 12 residues. CDR1 and CDR2 (germline): DFQATT, SNEGSKA (reference sequence). V was pared by 5 bases and J by 2 bases, with 9 bases between. The CDR3 region is CSALDLQETQYF. The CDR3 DNA is TGCAGTGCTCTCGACTTGCAAGAGACCCAGTACTTC.

This chain links TRBV5-1 with TRBJ2-7, with TRBD2 matching over 7 bases. CDR1 SGHRS and CDR2 YFSETQ come from the germline V gene. V was pared by 4 bases and J by 2 bases, with 9 bases of the junction left unmatched. CDR3 length: 15 amino acids. The CDR3 loop is CASSGGPGGPYEQYF. CDR3 in DNA: TGCGCCAGCAGCGGGGGACCGGGGGGTCCCTACGAGCAGTACTTC.

This chain uses TRBV3-1 with TRBJ2-1; D uncertain. The CDR3 has 13 residues. With 2 bases removed from V and 4 bases from J, the gap between germline ends came to 6 bases. Germline values: CDR1 LGHDT, CDR2 YNNKEL (reference sequence). In DNA, the CDR3 is TGTGCCAGCAGCCAAATGCAGTACAATGAGCAGTTCTTC. Translation gives CASSQMQYNEQFF.

This clonotype is termed medium-sized. This chain links TRBV6-5 with TRBJ1-2, with D hard to call. CDR1 and CDR2 (germline): MNHEY, SVGAGI. Trimming took off 5 bases at V and 8 bases at J, with 18 bases between the two ends. CDR3 length: 14 amino acids. The CDR3 DNA reads TGTGCCAGCAGTACCCGACATACCCTAGGAGGCTACACCTTC. It yields the protein CASSTRHTLGGYTF.

The rearrangement links TRBV4-1 to TRBJ1-2; TRBD1 aligns across 8 bases. The ends lost 3 bases at V and 5 bases at J; junction bases unmatched: 8. CDR1 MGHRA and CDR2 YSYEKL come from the germline V gene. The CDR3 spans 15 residues. This CDR3 reads CASSQNYGQGYGYTF. The CDR3 bases are TGCGCCAGCAGCCAGAACTACGGACAGGGTTATGGCTACACCTTC.

The rearrangement joins TRBV3-1 to TRBJ1-1; D is undetermined. The germline V gene has CDR1 LGHDT and CDR2 YNNKEL (reference sequence). There are 14 residues in the CDR3. V was clipped by 1 base and J by 5 bases, with 11 bases between them. The DNA of the CDR3 is TGTGCCAGCAGCCAAGGAGGGCGGGCGACTGAAGCTTTCTTT. Translated, it gives CASSQGGRATEAFF.

Regarding this clonotype: Mismatch with germline at one junction end may stem from a read error. The chain links TRBV24-1 to TRBJ2-2; possibly TRBD1 for D (5 bases). CDR1 is KGHDR and CDR2 is SFDVKD in the germline V gene. CDR3 length: 15 amino acids. CDR3 coding DNA: TGTGCCATCAGTGACCAAAGTAAGGGGTCCGGGGAGCTGTTTTTT. Its translation: CAISDQSKGSGELFF.

This clonotype was observed at least ten times. V gene TRBV12-3 or TRBV12-4 combines with J gene TRBJ1-1; D is perhaps TRBD1 (5 bases). CDR3 length: 14 residues. V was clipped by 3 bases and J by 5 bases, with 13 bases between them. CDR3 nucleotides: TGTGCCAGCAGTTTCGGCAGGGTGGGGACTGAAGCTTTCTTT. This sequence encodes CASSFGRVGTEAFF.

This clonotype was seen a handful of times. The chain employs TRBV11-2 and TRBJ2-7; maybe TRBD1 (6 bases). CDR3 length equals 13 residues. V lost 7 bases and J 7 bases, leaving 17 bases between the germline ends. Germline V gene data show CDR1 as SGHAT and CDR2 as FQNNGV. CDR3 region: CASTVNRVDEQYF. CDR3 nucleotides: TGTGCCAGCACCGTAAACAGGGTGGATGAGCAGTACTTC.

The chain recombines TRBV20-1 with TRBJ2-7; D unresolved. Germline V lookup: CDR1 DFQATT, CDR2 SNEGSKA (reference sequence). The CDR3 sequence is 12 residues long. Between the trimmed V and J ends, which lost 4 bases and 6 bases, there was a span of 13 bases. CDR3 coding DNA: TGCAGTGCTATGGGAAATACGTTCGAGCAGTACTTC. Its translation is CSAMGNTFEQYF.

This clonotype was seen many times. The chain employs TRBV12-3 or TRBV12-4 and TRBJ2-4; weak D call: TRBD2 (5 bases). The CDR3 runs to 14 residues. Trimming shortened V by 2 bases and J by 8 bases, and 13 bases separated the two germline ends. Written as DNA, the CDR3 is TGTGCCAGCAGTTTAAGGCAATCCGGGGACATTCAGTACTTC. Its translation: CASSLRQSGDIQYF.